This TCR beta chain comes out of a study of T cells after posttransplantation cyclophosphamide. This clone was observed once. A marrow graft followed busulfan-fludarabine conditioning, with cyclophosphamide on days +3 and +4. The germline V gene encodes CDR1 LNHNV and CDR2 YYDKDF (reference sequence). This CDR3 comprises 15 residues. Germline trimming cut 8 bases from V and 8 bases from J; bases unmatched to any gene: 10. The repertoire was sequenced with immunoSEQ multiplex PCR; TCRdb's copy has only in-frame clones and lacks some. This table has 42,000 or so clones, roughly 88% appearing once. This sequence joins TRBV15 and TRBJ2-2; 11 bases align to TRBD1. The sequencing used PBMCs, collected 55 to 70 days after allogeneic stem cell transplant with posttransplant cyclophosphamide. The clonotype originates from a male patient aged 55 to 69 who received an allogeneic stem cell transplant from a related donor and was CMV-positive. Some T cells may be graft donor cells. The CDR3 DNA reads TGTGCCACCTACGGACAGGGGGCGACAGTAGGGGAGCTGTTTTTT. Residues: CATYGQGATVGELFF.